This T cell receptor beta chain was retrieved from a study of cytomegalovirus exposure and HLA in healthy donors. About the research overall: From donors who were HLA-typed, an early data release held approximately 91 million unique TCRs.

Notes on the study in general: HLA alleles were associated with 15,000 to 20,000 TCR beta sequences in a later analysis at 0.05 false discovery rate. Researchers reportedly found TCR beta sequences accurately predicted most subjects' HLA-A and HLA-B alleles.

To note about this clone: As yet, its antigen is unknown.

The CDR3 totals 14 residues. The V gene lost 3 bases and the J gene lost 7 bases, with 15 bases spanning the gap. Germline V lookup: CDR1 LNHDA, CDR2 SQIVND (reference sequence). Primers included in the PCR were 60 Vbeta and 13 Jbeta primers. Some clones are missing from TCRdb's copy, which holds only in-frame ones; the method was immunoSEQ multiplex PCR. The ten top clones account for under 2%, within a sample of 100,000 to 150,000 clones. V and J are TRBV19 and TRBJ1-1; D may be TRBD1 (5 bases). This receptor was obtained from a woman aged 40-49 years in good health and CMV-seronegative. Sequencing input: PBMCs. DNA of the CDR3: TGTGCCAGTAGTATTAGCTGGCAGGGCGATGAAGCTTTCTTT. This sequence encodes CASSISWQGDEAFF. Based on the CDR3 plus reference TRBV19 and TRBJ1-1, the full variable domain is DGGITQSPKYLFRKEGQNVTLSCEQNLNHDAMYWYRQDPGQGLRLIYYSQIVNDFQKGDIAEGYSVSREKKESFPLTVTSAQKNPTAFYLCASSISWQGDEAFFGQGTRLTVV.